This record looks at one T cell receptor (beta chain) sequence and its context. This record comes from a study of blood T cell repertoires in COVID-19. Study background: The cDNA or gDNA used as material had been derived from T cells, B-cell-depleted T cells, or PBMCs.

Per the original data handling: Researchers report that nucleated cell counts were estimated from reference gene primer amplification. The assay was immunoSEQ multiplex PCR, and TCRdb's table has in-frame clones only and misses some. V and J calls plus clone size are reproduced from that table; the DNA served to infer D and trimming. The data contain around 170,000 clones, over 70% of them singletons. Trimming stripped 2 bases from V and 0 bases from J, with 12 bases between. Germline V CDR1 and CDR2: SGHAT, FQNNGV. This CDR3 is 16 amino acids long. The sequence was collected from a woman aged 55-70 years with acute or convalescent COVID-19. Specimen: peripheral blood. This chain connects TRBV11-2 to TRBJ2-3, with a tentative D call TRBD2 (6 bases). The CDR3 loop reads CASSLSGTASTDTQYF. CDR3 nucleotides: TGTGCCAGCAGCTTATCCGGGACTGCTAGCACAGATACGCAGTATTTT.